The T cell receptor (beta chain) under discussion was sequenced for a study of blood T cell repertoires in COVID-19. About the study: Specimens from acute and convalescent COVID-19 originated in the United States, Italy and Spain. From T cells, B-cell-depleted T cells, or PBMCs came the material, which was cDNA or gDNA.

Germline values: CDR1 ENHRY, CDR2 SYGVKD. The CDR3 sequence is 16 residues long. Trimming cost V 3 bases and J 2 bases; bases outside gene matches: 7. Methods used by the authors: Estimates of nucleated cell counts were drawn from the amplification of reference gene primers. Generated by immunoSEQ multiplex PCR, the TCRdb table keeps only in-frame clones and is missing some. V, J and clone size are those of that table, while D and trimming were read from the DNA. This repertoire shows around 99,000 clones, roughly 90% found once; its top ten account for under 5.5%. Sequenced material: peripheral blood. The sequence came from a middle-aged man with active or convalescent COVID-19. The chain is built from TRBV10-3 and TRBJ2-5; 9 bases are a match to TRBD2. CDR3 protein: CAISDRAGGLQETQYF. The CDR3 coding sequence is TGTGCCATCAGTGACAGGGCGGGAGGGCTTCAAGAGACCCAGTACTTC.